This T cell receptor beta chain was sequenced in a study of cytomegalovirus exposure and HLA in healthy donors. The CDR3 is 15 residues long. The trim removed 0 bases at V and 6 bases at J, leaving 5 bases unmatched. The germline CDR1 and CDR2 sequences are SGHDT and YYEEEE. The study ran its PCR with 60 Vbeta and 13 Jbeta primers. Repertoires were generated with immunoSEQ multiplex PCR, while TCRdb's copy carries only in-frame clones and drops some. This sample has under 200,000 clones, with about 80% found just once. Sequencing was carried out using PBMCs. The source is a man aged 30-40 years in good health and CMV-seronegative. The V and J genes are TRBV5-6 and TRBJ2-2; 7 bases fit TRBD1. CDR3 DNA sequence: TGTGCCAGCAGCTTGGCCGACAGGGCGGCCGGGGAGCTGTTTTTT. Encoded protein: CASSLADRAAGELFF.